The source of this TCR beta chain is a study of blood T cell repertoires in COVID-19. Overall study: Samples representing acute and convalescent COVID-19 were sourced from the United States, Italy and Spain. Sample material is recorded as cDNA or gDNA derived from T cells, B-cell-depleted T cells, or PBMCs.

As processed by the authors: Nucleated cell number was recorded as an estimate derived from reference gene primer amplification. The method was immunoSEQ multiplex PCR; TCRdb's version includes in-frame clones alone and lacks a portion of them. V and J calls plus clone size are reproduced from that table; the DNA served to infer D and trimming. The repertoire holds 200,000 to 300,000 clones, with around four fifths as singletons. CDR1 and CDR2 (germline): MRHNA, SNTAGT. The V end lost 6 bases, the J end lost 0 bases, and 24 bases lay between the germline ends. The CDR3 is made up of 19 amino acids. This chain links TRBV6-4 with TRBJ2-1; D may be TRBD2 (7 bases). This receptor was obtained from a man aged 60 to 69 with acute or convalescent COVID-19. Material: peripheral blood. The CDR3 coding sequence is TGTGCCAGCAGGGGGGGGCGGGAGCGATACCCCAGCTCCTACAATGAGCAGTTCTTC. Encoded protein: CASRGGRERYPSSYNEQFF.